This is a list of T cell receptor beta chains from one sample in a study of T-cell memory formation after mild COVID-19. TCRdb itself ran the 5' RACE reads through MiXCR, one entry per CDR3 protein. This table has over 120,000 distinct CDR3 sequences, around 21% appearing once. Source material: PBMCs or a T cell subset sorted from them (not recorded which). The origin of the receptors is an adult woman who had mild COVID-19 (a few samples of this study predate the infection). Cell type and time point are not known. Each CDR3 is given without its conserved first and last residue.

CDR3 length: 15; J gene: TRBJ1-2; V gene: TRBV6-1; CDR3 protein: ASNHLFTGGPNYGYT
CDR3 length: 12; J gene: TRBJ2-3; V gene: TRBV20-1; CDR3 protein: SAKLAGVPDTQY
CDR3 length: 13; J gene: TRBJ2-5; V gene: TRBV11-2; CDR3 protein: ASSLGGGSFGTQY
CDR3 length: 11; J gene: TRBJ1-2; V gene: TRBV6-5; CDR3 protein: ASSYAEAGGYT
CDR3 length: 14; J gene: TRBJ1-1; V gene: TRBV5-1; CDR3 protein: ASSPILLRDYTEAF
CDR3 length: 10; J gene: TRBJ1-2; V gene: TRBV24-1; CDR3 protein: ATSSVGRGYT
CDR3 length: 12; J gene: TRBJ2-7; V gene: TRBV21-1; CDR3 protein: PSSNLTGAYEQY
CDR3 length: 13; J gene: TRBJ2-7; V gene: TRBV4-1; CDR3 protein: ASSPLGGASYEQY
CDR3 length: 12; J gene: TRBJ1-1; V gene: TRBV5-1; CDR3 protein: ASSASGSDTEAF
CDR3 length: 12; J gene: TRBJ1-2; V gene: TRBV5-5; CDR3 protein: ASSYPPGLYGYT
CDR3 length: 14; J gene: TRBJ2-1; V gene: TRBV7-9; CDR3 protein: ASNPKPGQGANEQF
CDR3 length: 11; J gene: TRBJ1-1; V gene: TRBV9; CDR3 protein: ASSVYMNTEAF
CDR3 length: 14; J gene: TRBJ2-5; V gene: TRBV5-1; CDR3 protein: ASSLVVAGTVRAQY
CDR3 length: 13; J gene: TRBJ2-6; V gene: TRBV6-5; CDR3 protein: ASSLTGAGANVLT
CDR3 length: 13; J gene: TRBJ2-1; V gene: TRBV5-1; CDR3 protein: ASSLDGSGATHRF
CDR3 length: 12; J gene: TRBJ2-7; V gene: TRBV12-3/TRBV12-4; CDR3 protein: ASSFQGARVEQY
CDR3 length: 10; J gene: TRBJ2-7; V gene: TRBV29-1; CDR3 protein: SVEGYSYEQY
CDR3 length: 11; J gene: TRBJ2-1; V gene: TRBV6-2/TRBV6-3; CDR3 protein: ASSGTGGHEQF
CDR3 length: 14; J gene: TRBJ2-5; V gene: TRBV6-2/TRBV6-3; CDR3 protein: ASSYLQREAQETQY
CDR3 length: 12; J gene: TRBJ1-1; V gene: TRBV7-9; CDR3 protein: ASSLSAVNTEAF
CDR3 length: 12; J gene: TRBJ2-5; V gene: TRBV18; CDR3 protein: ASSPLESQETQY
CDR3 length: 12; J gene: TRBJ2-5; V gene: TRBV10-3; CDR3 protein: AISRRQDQETQY
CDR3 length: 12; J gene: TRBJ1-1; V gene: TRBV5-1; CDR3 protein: ASSLDTSNTEAF
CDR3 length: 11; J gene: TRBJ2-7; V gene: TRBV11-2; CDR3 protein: ASSFGGTYEQY
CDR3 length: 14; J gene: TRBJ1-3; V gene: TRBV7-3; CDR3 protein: ASSLLEGETGNTIY
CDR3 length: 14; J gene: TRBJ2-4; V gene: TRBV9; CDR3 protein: ASSAGTALAKNIQY
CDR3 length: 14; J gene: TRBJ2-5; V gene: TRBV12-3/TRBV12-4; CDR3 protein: ASSIGLAGGRETQY
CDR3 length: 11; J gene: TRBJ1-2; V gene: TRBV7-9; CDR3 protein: ASSLGTADGYT
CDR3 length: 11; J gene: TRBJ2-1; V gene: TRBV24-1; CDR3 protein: ATSDSLERWQF
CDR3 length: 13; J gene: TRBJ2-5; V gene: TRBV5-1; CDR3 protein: ASSQWTSGTETQY
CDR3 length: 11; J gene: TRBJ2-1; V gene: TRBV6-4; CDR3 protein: ASSDVWGNEQF
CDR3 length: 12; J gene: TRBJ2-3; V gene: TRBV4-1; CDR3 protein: ASSQEGWRDTQY
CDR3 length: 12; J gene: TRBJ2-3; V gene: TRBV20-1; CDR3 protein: TVAGRPSTDTQY
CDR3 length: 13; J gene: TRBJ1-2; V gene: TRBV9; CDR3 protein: ASSVDQRQGYGYT
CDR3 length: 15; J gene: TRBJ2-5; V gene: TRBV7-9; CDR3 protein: ASSLEWLAGGQETQY
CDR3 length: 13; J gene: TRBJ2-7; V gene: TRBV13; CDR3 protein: ASSLASGTYYEQY
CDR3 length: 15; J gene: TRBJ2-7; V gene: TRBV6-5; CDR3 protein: ASSRSPLAGAPLEQY
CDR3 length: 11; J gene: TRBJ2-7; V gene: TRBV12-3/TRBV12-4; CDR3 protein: ASRTGLSDEQY
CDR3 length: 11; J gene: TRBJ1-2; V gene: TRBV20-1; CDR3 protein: SARWNSGDGYT
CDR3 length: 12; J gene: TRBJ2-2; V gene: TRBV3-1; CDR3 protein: ASRLQGNTGELF
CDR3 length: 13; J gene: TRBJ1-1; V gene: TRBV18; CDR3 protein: ASSPQGSVLAEAF
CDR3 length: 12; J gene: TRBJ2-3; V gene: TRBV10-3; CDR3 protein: AIRLDKSTDTQY